Shown below are 25 T cell receptor beta chains from a single sample sequenced in a study of T cells in localized non-small cell lung cancer. The table came from immunoSEQ multiplex PCR; TCRdb's copy has only in-frame clones and leaves some out. The sample has about a thousand clones, 20% to 25% seen once; the top ten hold about a fifth. Material: lung tumor tissue, obtained before any cancer treatment. The receptor set was obtained from a male donor older than 55 with stage I squamous cell lung carcinoma.

This clone was seen more than once but under ten times. The V call is TRBV6-8, the J call TRBJ2-3, with TRBD2 identical over 7 bases. Germline V gene sequence: CDR1 MNHGY, CDR2 SAAAGT. J was trimmed by 5 bases and V by 4 bases; bases with no gene match: 6. This CDR3 has 14 residues. The CDR3, as DNA: TGTGCCAGCAGTTTGGGACTATCCGGAGATACGCAGTATTTT. Translated, it gives CASSLGLSGDTQYF.

This sequence joins TRBV30 and TRBJ2-7; D ambiguous. Germline-derived CDR1 and CDR2 are GTSNPN and SVGIG (reference sequence). The V and J ends lost 5 bases and 2 bases respectively, with 10 bases between them. The CDR3 loop spans 12 amino acids. The CDR3: CAWGLEAYEQYF. CDR3 DNA: TGTGCCTGGGGCCTAGAAGCCTACGAGCAGTACTTC.

This clone qualifies as large. V and J are TRBV11-3 and TRBJ2-1, with 11 bases identical to TRBD2. The CDR3 runs 15 residues. Per germline, CDR1 SGHNT and CDR2 YENEEA. Losses at the gene ends were 4 bases for V and 3 bases for J; bases not matched to a gene: 2. In DNA, the CDR3 is TGTGCCAGCAGCTGGGGACTAGCGGACTACAATGAGCAGTTCTTC. Protein product: CASSWGLADYNEQFF.

This clone was picked up a small number of times. The rearrangement joins TRBV4-1 to TRBJ2-2; D uncertain. CDR3 length: 13 amino acids. V was pared by 4 bases and J by 4 bases, with 7 bases between. Germline CDR1 MGHRA, CDR2 YSYEKL. The CDR3 protein is CASSLRLTGELFF. DNA for the CDR3: TGCGCCAGCAGCCTACGACTCACCGGGGAGCTGTTTTTT.

This chain links TRBV15 with TRBJ1-1; D might be TRBD1 (6 bases). Trimming removed 3 bases at V and 3 bases at J, with 14 bases between. The germline CDR1 and CDR2 sequences are LNHNV and YYDKDF (reference sequence). This CDR3 has 15 residues. The CDR3 loop reads CATSSEQGRDTEAFF. The DNA of the CDR3 is TGTGCCACCAGCAGTGAACAGGGTCGGGACACTGAAGCTTTCTTT.

The rearrangement links TRBV6-8 to TRBJ2-7; either TRBD1 or TRBD2 may fit D (5 bases each). The CDR3 is made up of 16 amino acids. The V and J ends lost 3 bases and 2 bases respectively, with 17 bases between them. Per the germline V gene, CDR1 is MNHGY and CDR2 is SAAAGT. The CDR3 spells CASSYKAGSVPYEQYF. The CDR3 DNA is TGTGCCAGCAGTTATAAAGCAGGGAGCGTGCCCTACGAGCAGTACTTC.

The chain uses TRBV29-1 and TRBJ2-7; no definite D call. Germline V lookup: CDR1 SQVTM, CDR2 ANQGSEA. Trimming removed 0 bases at V and 5 bases at J, with 8 bases between. This CDR3 is built from 12 residues. In nucleotides, the CDR3 is TGCAGCGTTGAAGATGTGCGGAACGAGCAGTACTTC. Residues: CSVEDVRNEQYF.

This clone has just a few counts. The chain joins TRBV9 to TRBJ2-3; the D is unclear. V gave up 3 bases and J gave up 4 bases, with 12 bases separating them. This CDR3 has 14 amino acids. Germline V lookup: CDR1 SGDLS, CDR2 YYNGEE. CDR3 nucleotide sequence: TGTGCCAGCAGCGGGGGTTCGTCTTCAGATACGCAGTATTTT. As protein: CASSGGSSSDTQYF.

This clone has a handful of counts. The chain is built from TRBV18 and TRBJ1-1; weak D call: TRBD1 (5 bases). Germline V lookup: CDR1 KGHSH, CDR2 LQKENI. The CDR3 totals 12 residues. Trimming took off 6 bases at V and 8 bases at J, with 13 bases between the two ends. The CDR3 region is CASSPRDGEAFF. As DNA, the CDR3 is TGTGCCAGCTCGCCCCGGGACGGGGAAGCTTTCTTT.

V is TRBV19 and J is TRBJ2-7; D tentatively reads TRBD1 or TRBD2 (5 bases each). Germline V CDR1 and CDR2: LNHDA, SQIVND (reference sequence). This CDR3 has 18 residues. V gave up 2 bases and J gave up 5 bases, with 25 bases separating them. The CDR3: CASSITFSGRLIGDEQYF. The CDR3 DNA follows: TGTGCCAGTAGTATAACGTTTTCGGGACGGCTCATTGGCGACGAGCAGTACTTC. Using reference TRBV19 and TRBJ2-7 for the parts outside the CDR3, the full variable domain is DGGITQSPKYLFRKEGQNVTLSCEQNLNHDAMYWYRQDPGQGLRLIYYSQIVNDFQKGDIAEGYSVSREKKESFPLTVTSAQKNPTAFYLCASSITFSGRLIGDEQYFGPGTRLTVT.

This chain joins TRBV19 and TRBJ1-3, with no clear D. The CDR3 length is 14 residues. V was shortened by 5 bases and J by 0 bases, with 8 bases between the two germline ends. Germline V lookup: CDR1 LNHDA, CDR2 SQIVND (reference sequence). The CDR3 is CASSPGSSGNTIYF. The CDR3 DNA sequence: TGTGCCAGTAGTCCCGGGTCCTCTGGAAACACCATATATTTT.

The chain is built from TRBV5-1 and TRBJ2-1, with TRBD2 identical over 11 bases. The length of the CDR3 is 20 residues. The V segment lost 0 bases and the J segment 7 bases; nucleotides outside the gene matches: 18. Germline lookup yields CDR1 SGHRS and CDR2 YFSETQ. CDR3 sequence (DNA): TGCGCCAGCAGCTTGGGGGCCAATAGCGGGAGGGCCGGAATAGGGAATGAGCAGTTCTTC. Amino acids: CASSLGANSGRAGIGNEQFF.

This clone was detected only a few times. This chain connects TRBV11-3 to TRBJ1-4; TRBD1 aligns across 7 bases. With 5 bases clipped from V and 1 base from J, the junction kept 4 bases outside the gene matches. CDR3 length: 15 residues. Germline V gene sequence: CDR1 SGHNT, CDR2 YENEEA. CDR3 amino acids: CASSRGQLTNEKLFF. The CDR3 region has the DNA TGTGCCAGCAGCCGGGGACAGCTAACTAATGAAAAACTGTTTTTT.

A few counts support this clone. In DNA, the CDR3 is TGCGCCAGCAGCTTGGTAGGGCGAGGCGGGGAGCTGTTTTTT. This gives the protein CASSLVGRGGELFF. The chain recombines TRBV5-1 with TRBJ2-2, with D unresolved. CDR3 size: 14 residues. Germline values: CDR1 SGHRS, CDR2 YFSETQ. V lost 0 bases and J 7 bases, leaving 10 bases between the germline ends.

In its sample, this clone is medium-sized. This chain joins TRBV9 and TRBJ2-1; D is possibly TRBD2 (5 bases). Trimming removed 4 bases from V and 10 bases from J, with 15 bases in between. CDR1 is SGDLS and CDR2 is YYNGEE in the germline V gene. This CDR3 has 13 amino acids. CDR3 sequence reads: CASSTRRKEEQFF. Here the CDR3 DNA reads TGTGCCAGCAGCACTAGACGTAAGGAGGAGCAGTTCTTC.

V is TRBV5-1 and J is TRBJ1-3; 9 bases map to TRBD1. Germline V gene data show CDR1 as SGHRS and CDR2 as YFSETQ. Germline trimming cut 5 bases from V and 0 bases from J; bases unmatched to any gene: 6. The CDR3 has 16 amino acids. This chain's CDR3 is CASSPGTGISGNTIYF. In DNA, the CDR3 is TGCGCCAGCAGTCCCGGGACAGGGATCTCTGGAAACACCATATATTTT.

The rearrangement joins TRBV7-6 to TRBJ2-3; 7 bases are shared with TRBD2. The CDR3 contains 15 residues. The germline gives CDR1 SGHVS, CDR2 FNYEAQ. V lost 4 bases, J lost 1 base, and 5 bases stayed unmatched. Here the CDR3 reads CASSSRGGRTDTQYF. The CDR3 DNA sequence: TGTGCCAGCAGCTCCCGCGGGGGTCGCACAGATACGCAGTATTTT.

This clone qualifies as large. The chain combines TRBV11-3 with TRBJ1-1, with TRBD1 as a possible D gene (6 bases). V gave up 3 bases and J gave up 1 base, with 12 bases separating them. CDR3 size: 15 residues. From germline, CDR1 is SGHNT and CDR2 YENEEA. For the CDR3, the DNA is TGTGCCAGCAGCTTCCGCAGGGGCGAGAACACTGAAGCTTTCTTT. Protein sequence: CASSFRRGENTEAFF.

V usage is TRBV5-8 and J usage is TRBJ2-7, with 7 bases that match TRBD2. V dropped 4 bases and J dropped 2; count of bases not matched to a gene: 3. This CDR3 is built from 13 residues. Germline V gives CDR1 SGHTS, CDR2 YDEGEE. CDR3 protein: CASSPGTTYEQYF. CDR3 DNA sequence: TGTGCCAGCAGCCCCGGGACTACCTACGAGCAGTACTTC. Complete variable domain (other parts from reference TRBV5-8 and TRBJ2-7): EAGVTQSPTHLIKTRGQQATLRCSPISGHTSVYWYQQALGLGLQFLLWYDEGEERNRGNFPPRFSGRQFPNYSSELNVNALELEDSALYLCASSPGTTYEQYFGPGTRLTVT.

In this sample, this clone is medium-sized (0.01 to 0.1%). The chain couples TRBV11-3 to TRBJ2-7; 7 bases line up with TRBD1. V shed 8 bases, J shed 3 bases, and the junction held 10 bases outside the gene matches. CDR1 is SGHNT, CDR2 YENEEA, per germline. The CDR3 spans 14 residues. The CDR3 is CASRPQTGSYEQYF. In DNA form, the CDR3 reads TGTGCCAGCCGGCCCCAGACAGGGAGCTACGAGCAGTACTTC. The full variable domain, with the rest looked up from reference TRBV11-3 and TRBJ2-7, is EAGVVQSPRYKIIEKKQPVAFWCNPISGHNTLYWYLQNLGQGPELLIRYENEEAVDDSQLPKDRFSAERLKGVDSTLKIQPAELGDSAVYLCASRPQTGSYEQYFGPGTRLTVT.

The chain combines TRBV19 with TRBJ1-5; D not resolved. Germline lookup yields CDR1 LNHDA and CDR2 SQIVND (reference sequence). CDR3 length: 12 residues. The germline V and J ends were trimmed by 8 bases and 5 bases, with 10 bases remaining between them. The DNA for the CDR3 is TGTGCCAGTTCAGGAATGGATCAGCCCCAGCATTTT. It encodes CASSGMDQPQHF.

This clone appeared a few times. The gene calls are TRBV9 and TRBJ2-5; a possible D gene is TRBD2 (6 bases). The germline V and J ends were trimmed by 5 bases and 5 bases, with 13 bases remaining between them. Germline CDR1 and CDR2: SGDLS and YYNGEE. The CDR3 loop spans 13 amino acids. CDR3 amino acids: CASSWGLRETQYF. CDR3 nucleotides: TGTGCCAGCAGTTGGGGACTGAGGGAGACCCAGTACTTC.

The chain couples TRBV11-3 to TRBJ2-7, with TRBD2 matching 8 bases. V was clipped by 5 bases and J by 5 bases; unmatched bases: 8. The CDR3 is made up of 14 amino acids. Germline CDR1 reads SGHNT; CDR2 reads YENEEA. The CDR3 DNA reads TGTGCCAGCAGCCGCCGGGGGGGTCCGGACGAGCAGTACTTC. It yields the protein CASSRRGGPDEQYF.

In its sample, this clone ranks as medium-sized. The chain has TRBV11-3 and TRBJ2-7; TRBD2 is a possible D gene (5 bases). Germline V gene data show CDR1 as SGHNT and CDR2 as YENEEA. The V and J ends lost 5 bases and 2 bases respectively, with 13 bases between them. This CDR3 contains 14 residues. The CDR3 is CASSPGVEAYEQYF. CDR3 DNA: TGTGCCAGCAGCCCTGGGGTGGAGGCCTACGAGCAGTACTTC.

This chain uses TRBV18 with TRBJ1-5; D perhaps matches TRBD1 (5 bases). Germline values: CDR1 KGHSH, CDR2 LQKENI. V was clipped by 2 bases and J by 6 bases, with 8 bases between them. This CDR3 has 13 amino acids. The CDR3 nucleotides read TGTGCCAGCTCACCAGGGGCGTCTCAGCCCCAGCATTTT. As protein: CASSPGASQPQHF.